The entry that follows covers one TCR beta chain sequence. Per the germline V gene, CDR1 is MDHEN and CDR2 is SYDVKM. V was clipped by 1 base and J by 3 bases; unmatched bases: 6. This CDR3 contains 16 residues. This sample was taken from a study of blood T cell repertoires in COVID-19. Study-level information: COVID-19 samples, acute and convalescent, were from the United States, Italy and Spain. PBMCs, B-cell-depleted T cells, or T cells provided the cDNA or gDNA that made up the material.

Study processing details: Reference gene primer amplification gave estimated nucleated cell counts. Assay used: immunoSEQ multiplex PCR; TCRdb lists only in-frame clones, some missing. The DNA gave D and trimming, while V, J and clone size come from that table. The table shows 100,000 to 150,000 clones, with roughly 74% occurring only once. Sample: peripheral blood. The receptor's source is a man aged 55 to 69 with acute or convalescent COVID-19. This rearrangement joins TRBV28 to TRBJ2-1; TRBD2 matches 7 bases. The CDR3 DNA reads TGTGCCAGCAGTTTATTCACGGGAGGAGACTACAATGAGCAGTTCTTC. Its translation is CASSLFTGGDYNEQFF. Full variable domain (rest looked up from reference TRBV28 and TRBJ2-1): DVKVTQSSRYLVKRTGEKVFLECVQDMDHENMFWYRQDPGLGLRLIYFSYDVKMKEKGDIPEGYSVSREKKERFSLILESASTNQTSMYLCASSLFTGGDYNEQFFGPGTRLTVL.